The sequence of this T cell receptor (beta chain) was determined in a study of T-cell memory formation after mild COVID-19. Overall study findings and caveats: Chiefly within CM and EM were the contracting CD4+ clones; CD8+ ones were within EMRA. Later expanders leaned toward CD4+, whereas clones contracting from day 15 to 85 were balanced CD4/CD8.

A few counts support this clonotype. Its antigen is still unknown. TCRdb passed the 5' RACE reads through MiXCR, listing each CDR3 protein once. The data contain hundreds of thousands of distinct CDR3 sequences, about 20% of them singletons. This receptor was identified in an adult woman who had mild COVID-19 (a few samples of this study predate the infection). Cell type and time point are not known. Material: PBMCs or a T cell subset sorted from them (not recorded which).

The CDR3 here is CSARDGREPSYEQYF. CDR3 DNA: TGCAGTGCTAGAGATGGGAGGGAACCGTCCTACGAGCAGTACTTC. The chain recombines TRBV20-1 with TRBJ2-7; the match to TRBD2 covers 7 bases. Germline V gene lookup returns CDR1 DFQATT and CDR2 SNEGSKA (reference sequence). The length of the CDR3 is 15 residues. Germline trimming cut 0 bases from V and 1 base from J; bases unmatched to any gene: 6.